This T cell receptor (beta chain) came from a study of neoadjuvant anti-PD-1 for oral cavity cancer. Study-level findings and limits: Treg/Th17 ratio rose with pretreatment blood and fell with post-treatment tumor TCRbeta clonality.

Time point defined: after neoadjuvant nivolumab, at surgical resection. Patients were newly diagnosed with stage II-IVA oral cavity squamous cell carcinoma without prior systemic or radiation treatment. Blood cells were analyzed directly, without culture or expansion. A word on this clone: Its matching antigen is unknown.

The CDR3 sequence is 15 residues long. J was trimmed by 4 bases and V by 5 bases; bases with no gene match: 3. Germline loops: CDR1 MNHNY, CDR2 SVGAGI (reference sequence). Some clones are missing from TCRdb's copy, which holds only in-frame ones; the method was immunoSEQ multiplex PCR. The sample contains some 9,500 clones, around 68% of which appear only once. The chain is built from TRBV6-6 and TRBJ2-2; the match to TRBD2 covers 11 bases. This clonotype was sampled from a person aged 35 to 85 with oral cavity squamous cell carcinoma. The input for sequencing was PBMCs, taken after nivolumab (anti-PD-1) treatment. The CDR3 region has the DNA TGTGCCAGCAGTCCCGGGACTAGCGGCACCGGGGAGCTGTTTTTT. Translated: CASSPGTSGTGELFF.